This T cell receptor beta chain derives from a study of CXCR3-negative and CXCR3-positive naive CD8 T cells. Study-wide results and limits: Because surface CD5 did not distinguish the naive subsets, TCR strength was inferred from TRB CDR3 properties. Unlike memory cells, which differed, naive CXCR3-negative and CXCR3-positive cells had similar TRBV-TRBJ usage. Diversity in memory CD8+ cells fell much lower than the comparably high levels seen in both naive subsets.

Note on this clonotype: Antigen: not known.

CD45RO-CCR7+CD27+CD95- characterized naive CD8+ T cells. CDR3 length: 13 residues. The germline CDR1 and CDR2 sequences are SQVTM and ANQGSEA. The authors prepared UMI-labeled TRB cDNA libraries by 5' RACE. TCRdb reprocessed the 5' RACE reads and stores each CDR3 protein as one record, lacking DNA. This table lists more than 65,000 distinct CDR3 sequences. The chain has TRBV29-1 and TRBJ2-3; TCRdb lists TRBD1, though no DNA is available to test this call. The clonotype originates from a human donor in good health. Some clones in this sample may be carry-over from other donors' samples. The sequencing input was naive CXCR3- CD8+ T cells from blood. Documented subset: CD45RO-CCR7+CD27+CD95- naive CD8+ T cells lacking CXCR3 (TNR3-). CDR3 amino acids: CSAQGSMADTQYF.